The clone carrying this T cell receptor beta chain appeared many times. The antigen remains undetermined. These data are taken from a study of T-cell memory formation after mild COVID-19. On the study more broadly: Largely donor-specific TCR clusters were found. Regarding the study as a whole: CD4+ clones that contracted lay mainly in CM and EM; CD8+ ones lay in EMRA.

CDR3 length equals 15 residues. Germline V gene data show CDR1 as MNHNY and CDR2 as SVGAGI (reference sequence). V gave up 6 bases and J gave up 0 bases, with 12 bases separating them. 5'RACE with constant-segment primers built TCRalpha and TCRbeta cDNA libraries with UMIs. TCRdb called the 5' RACE reads again in MiXCR, with one record for every CDR3 protein. The sample has some 120,000 distinct CDR3 sequences; 5% to 6.5% are singletons. The chain combines TRBV6-6 with TRBJ2-4; no firm D call. The sequenced material came from PBMCs or a T cell subset sorted from them (not recorded which). This TCR was recovered from an adult woman who had mild COVID-19 (a few samples of this study predate the infection). Cell type and time point are not known. In DNA, the CDR3 is TGTGCCAGCAGCCACTCTGTTCTAGCCAAAAACATTCAGTACTTC. Amino acid sequence: CASSHSVLAKNIQYF.